The T cell receptor beta chain described here comes from a study of identical twins. Germline V CDR1 and CDR2: SQVTM, ANQGSEA. This CDR3 is built from 13 residues. V dropped 2 bases and J dropped 7 bases, with 12 bases sitting between them. This clonotype was observed many times. With template switching, a universal primer site was added, and the cDNA carried unique molecular identifiers. MiXCR, run by TCRdb on the 5' RACE reads, gives a single entry per CDR3 protein. The table has 250,000 or so distinct CDR3 sequences, about 7% seen once. Separately, the same data were catalogued under a study of yellow fever vaccine responses in identical twins.

V is TRBV29-1 and J is TRBJ2-1; weak D call: TRBD1 (6 bases). The sample comprised memory (CD45RO+) T cells sorted from blood. The clonotype originates from a woman between 18 and 29 years old in good health. The CDR3 here is CSVELMRGNEQFF. The CDR3, as DNA: TGCAGCGTTGAACTCATGAGGGGGAATGAGCAGTTCTTC.